What follows describes a single T cell receptor beta chain. The specificity of this receptor is unknown. No base quality values were provided; no much bigger clone lies one nucleotide off. The library was made by PCR. The reads were generated on an Illumina HiSeq 2500. To reduce PCR and sequencing biases, unique molecular identifiers were incorporated into the TCR beta cDNA libraries. Every 1 to 10 million input T cells yielded 500,000 or so cDNA molecules, meaning each molecule approximated one T cell. The same protocol used for the earlier healthy control dataset was applied to prepare and sequence the patient libraries. Samples belonging to the same batch were prepared together, multiplexed and sequenced on a shared HiSeq lane. Concerning the study's data processing: Raw barcoded reads were processed with MIGEC, and single-read molecular identifier groups were discarded before consensus assembly and CDR3 extraction. Clonotype tables were post-analysed with VDJtools, normalizing diversity by down-sampling all datasets to the smallest sample size. In repertoire overlap clustering, CDR3 amino acid sequences, but not nucleotide sequences, were matched to correct batch-related cross-sample contamination. In-frame beta chains were kept once TCRdb had trimmed the public reads at Q25 with fastp and called clones with MiXCR. Records with the same CDR3 protein are collapsed into one entry carrying the most frequent genes and DNA. The V and J calls come from TCRdb's annotation, not from the publication. Within this sample are 150,000 to 200,000 distinct CDR3 sequences, with under 40% of them counted one time only. Of the sample, 25% to 35% is held by the ten largest clones.

The data were taken from a study of post-analysis software for immune sequencing data (dated by TCRdb to between 2014 and 2017). Looking at the study overall: The recorded disease courses included relapsing-remitting, secondary progressive and progressive-relapsing multiple sclerosis, and some patients had no subtype annotation. A subset of samples was prepared in parallel using single-end sample barcoding, then pooled and co-amplified after Illumina adapter ligation. Patient repertoires were compared against 11 previously published healthy control repertoires from donors aged about 6 to 26 years. Study-wide findings and limitations: Compared with controls, multiple sclerosis patients had significantly lower normalized Chao1 diversity, a finding suggesting substantial peripheral T-cell clonal expansion. The control group was slightly older than the multiple sclerosis patient group. Direct clustering with F measure revealed strong co-clustering of samples prepared in the same batch, which led to a batch-effect correction. A handful of TRBV segments, including TRBV5-6, TRBV5-1 and TRBV20-1, were significantly more frequent in patients than controls.

According to the study, the label for this sample's time point signals: second blood draw from one MS patient after hematopoietic stem cell transplantation. To demonstrate the VDJtools post-analysis software, TCR beta repertoires were profiled from the peripheral blood of more than ten young patients with multiple sclerosis. The multiple sclerosis patients were children and adolescents between about 6 and 16 years of age. Between the V and J ends, shortened by 4 bases and 3 bases respectively, the junction contains 10 bases. Spanning cysteine to phenylalanine, the CDR3 consists of 14 amino acids. Only the CDR3 portion is preserved as DNA: 42 bases, with reading frame beginning at the first base. CDR1 and CDR2 are drawn from the germline V gene: SGHTA, FQGNSA.

The sequencing used blood, collected after autologous hematopoietic stem cell transplantation. In this chain, TRBV7-2 is recombined with TRBJ2-1, with the D segment identity uncertain. The TCR sequence derives from a girl aged 10-17 years with multiple sclerosis. Donor details come from another sample of the same person, matched by shared clones. The DNA sequence reads TGTGCCAGCAGCTCTCAGAATCGCTACAATGAGCAGTTCTTC. It encodes CASSSQNRYNEQFF.